This T cell receptor beta chain was recovered during a study of regulatory T cells in long-lasting Graves disease. Trimming shortened V by 6 bases and J by 6 bases, and 11 bases separated the two germline ends. The germline V gene has CDR1 MDHEN and CDR2 SYDVKM. This CDR3 comprises 12 residues. Building of the TCR beta libraries involved iRepertoire HTBI primers and Arm-PCR of CDR3 regions. TCRdb passed the multiplex PCR reads through MiXCR, listing each CDR3 protein once. The profile covers some 280,000 distinct CDR3 sequences, with roughly 21% appearing a single time and 56% taken by the ten largest. This clonotype has ten or more counts. Time point given: persistent/refractory GD, antithyroid drugs over 5 years with positive TRAb. PBMCs were the source of the RNA used for TCR sequencing.

This rearrangement joins TRBV28 to TRBJ1-2, with D maybe TRBD1 (5 bases). The sample was peripheral blood mononuclear cells (PBMCs), taken when the disease was refractory, from a patient treated with antithyroid drugs. The clonotype originates from a female donor with Graves disease. In nucleotides, the CDR3 is TGTGCCAGCAGCACGCAGGGCGATGGCTACACCTTC. Encoded protein: CASSTQGDGYTF.